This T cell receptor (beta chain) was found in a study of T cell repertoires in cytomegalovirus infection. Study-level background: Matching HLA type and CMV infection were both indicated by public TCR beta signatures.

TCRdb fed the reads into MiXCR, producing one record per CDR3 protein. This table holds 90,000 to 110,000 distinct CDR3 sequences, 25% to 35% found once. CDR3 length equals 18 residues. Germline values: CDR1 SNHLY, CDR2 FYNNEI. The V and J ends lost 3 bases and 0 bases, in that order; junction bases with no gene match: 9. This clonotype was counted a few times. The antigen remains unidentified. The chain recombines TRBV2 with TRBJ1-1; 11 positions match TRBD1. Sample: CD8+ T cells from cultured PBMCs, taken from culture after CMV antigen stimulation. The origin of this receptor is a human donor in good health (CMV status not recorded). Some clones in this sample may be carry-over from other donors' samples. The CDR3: CASSDSGTGGRMNTEAFF. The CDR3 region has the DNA TGTGCCAGCAGTGATTCCGGGACAGGGGGTAGGATGAACACTGAAGCTTTCTTT.